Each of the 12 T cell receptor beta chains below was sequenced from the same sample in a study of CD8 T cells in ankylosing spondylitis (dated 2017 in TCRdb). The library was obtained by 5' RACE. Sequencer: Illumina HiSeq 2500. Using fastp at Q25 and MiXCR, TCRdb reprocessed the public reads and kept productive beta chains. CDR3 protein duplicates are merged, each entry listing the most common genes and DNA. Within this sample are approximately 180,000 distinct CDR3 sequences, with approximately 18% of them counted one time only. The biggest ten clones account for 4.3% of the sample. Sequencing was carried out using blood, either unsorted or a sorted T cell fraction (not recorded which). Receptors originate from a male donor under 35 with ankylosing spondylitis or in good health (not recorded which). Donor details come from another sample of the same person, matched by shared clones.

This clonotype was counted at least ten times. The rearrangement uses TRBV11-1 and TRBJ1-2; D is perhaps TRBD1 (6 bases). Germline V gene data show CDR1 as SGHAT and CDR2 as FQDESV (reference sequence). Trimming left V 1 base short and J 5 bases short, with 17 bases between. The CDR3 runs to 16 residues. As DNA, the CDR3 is TGTGCCAGCAGCTTAGACCCAGGGGCGTCACGATATGGCTACACCTTC. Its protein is CASSLDPGASRYGYTF.

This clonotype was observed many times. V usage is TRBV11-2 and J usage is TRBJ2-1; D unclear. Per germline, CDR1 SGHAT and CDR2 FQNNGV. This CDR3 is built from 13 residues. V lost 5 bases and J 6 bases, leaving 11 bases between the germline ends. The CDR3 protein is CASSPRPGNEQFF. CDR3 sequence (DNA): TGTGCCAGCAGCCCCAGACCTGGCAATGAGCAGTTCTTC.

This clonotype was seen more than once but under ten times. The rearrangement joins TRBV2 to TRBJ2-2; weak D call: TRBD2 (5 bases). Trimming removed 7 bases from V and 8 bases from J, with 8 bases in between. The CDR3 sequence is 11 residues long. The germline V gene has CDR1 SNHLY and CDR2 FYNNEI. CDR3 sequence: CASMRAGELFF. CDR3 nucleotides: TGTGCCAGCATGAGGGCGGGGGAGCTGTTTTTT.

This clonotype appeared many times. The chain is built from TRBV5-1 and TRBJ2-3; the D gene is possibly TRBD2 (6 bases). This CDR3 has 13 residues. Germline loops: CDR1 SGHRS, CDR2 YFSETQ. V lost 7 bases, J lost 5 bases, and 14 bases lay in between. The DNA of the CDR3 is TGCGCCAGCGGTCGGGACTCCCGAGATACGCAGTATTTT. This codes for CASGRDSRDTQYF.

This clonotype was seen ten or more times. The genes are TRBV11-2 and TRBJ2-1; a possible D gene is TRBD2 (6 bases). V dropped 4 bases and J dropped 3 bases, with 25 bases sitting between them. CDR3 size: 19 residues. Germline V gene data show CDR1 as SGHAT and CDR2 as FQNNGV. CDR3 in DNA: TGTGCCAGCAGCTCTCCCCTGCGGGGAAGGGGCGCCTTCTACAATGAGCAGTTCTTC. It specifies CASSSPLRGRGAFYNEQFF.

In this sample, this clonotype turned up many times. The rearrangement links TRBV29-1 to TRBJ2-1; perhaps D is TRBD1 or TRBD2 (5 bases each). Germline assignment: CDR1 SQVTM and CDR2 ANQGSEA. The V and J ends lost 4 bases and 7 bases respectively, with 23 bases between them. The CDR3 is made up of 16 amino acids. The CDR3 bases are TGCAGCGTTGTTCAGTCGCCCCAGGGAAGGAGGAATGAGCAGTTCTTC. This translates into CSVVQSPQGRRNEQFF.

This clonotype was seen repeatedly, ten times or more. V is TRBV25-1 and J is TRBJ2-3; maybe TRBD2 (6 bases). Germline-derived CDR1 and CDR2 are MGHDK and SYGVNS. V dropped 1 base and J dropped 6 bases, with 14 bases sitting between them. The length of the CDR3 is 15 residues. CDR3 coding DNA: TGTGCCAGCAGTGAATCCGGGAGAGCATGGGATACGCAGTATTTT. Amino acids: CASSESGRAWDTQYF.

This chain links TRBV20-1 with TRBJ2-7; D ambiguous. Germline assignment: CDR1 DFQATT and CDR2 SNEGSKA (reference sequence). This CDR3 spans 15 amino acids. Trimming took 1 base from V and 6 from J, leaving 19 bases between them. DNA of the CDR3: TGCAGTGCTAGAGTGGACCGCAAACGTGGGTTCGAGCAGTACTTC. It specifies CSARVDRKRGFEQYF.

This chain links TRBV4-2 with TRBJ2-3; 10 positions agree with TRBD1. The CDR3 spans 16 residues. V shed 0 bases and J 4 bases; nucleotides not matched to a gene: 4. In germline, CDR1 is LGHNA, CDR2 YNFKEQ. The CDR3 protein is CASSQDIGQGADTQYF. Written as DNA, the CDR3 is TGTGCCAGCAGCCAAGATATCGGACAGGGGGCAGATACGCAGTATTTT.

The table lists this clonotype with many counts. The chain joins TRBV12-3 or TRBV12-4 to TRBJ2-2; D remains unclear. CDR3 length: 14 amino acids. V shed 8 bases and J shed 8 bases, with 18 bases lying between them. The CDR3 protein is CASALLPEPGELFF. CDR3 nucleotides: TGTGCCAGCGCCCTCCTGCCCGAACCAGGGGAGCTGTTTTTT.

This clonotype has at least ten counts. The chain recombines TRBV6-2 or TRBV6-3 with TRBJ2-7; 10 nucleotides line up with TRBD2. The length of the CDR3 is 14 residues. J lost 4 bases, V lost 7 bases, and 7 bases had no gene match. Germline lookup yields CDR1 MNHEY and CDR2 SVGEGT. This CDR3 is CASTGAGGPYEQYF. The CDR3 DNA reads TGTGCCAGCACGGGAGCGGGAGGGCCTTACGAGCAGTACTTC.

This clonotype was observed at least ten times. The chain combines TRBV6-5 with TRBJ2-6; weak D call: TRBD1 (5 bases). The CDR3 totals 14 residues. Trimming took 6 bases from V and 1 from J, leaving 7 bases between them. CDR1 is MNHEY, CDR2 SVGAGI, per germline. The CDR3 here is CASSHRSGANVLTF. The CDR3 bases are TGTGCCAGCAGCCACAGGTCTGGGGCCAACGTCCTGACTTTC.